These 9 T cell receptor beta chains were sequenced from one sample in a study of T cells in Graves' hyperthyroidism and ophthalmopathy. Using RNA transcripts as the source, TCR beta CDR3 regions were amplified. HTBI primers were employed in a first-round RT-PCR of the TCR CDR3. TCRdb fed the multiplex PCR reads into MiXCR, producing one record per CDR3 protein. Among over 350,000 distinct CDR3 sequences, roughly 14% were seen once, and the ten largest hold under 15%. What was sequenced was blood. These TCRs come from a man aged 18-30 years with Graves' ophthalmopathy.

The V gene is TRBV24-1, the J gene TRBJ1-2; D is unresolved. Per the germline V gene, CDR1 is KGHDR and CDR2 is SFDVKD. Deletions cut 5 bases from V and 4 bases from J, with 10 bases between. The CDR3 is made up of 13 amino acids. CDR3 nucleotides: TGTGCCACCAGTGGAGCCCGTCTCTATGGCTACACCTTC. The encoded protein is CATSGARLYGYTF.

This clonotype was counted at least ten times. The J gene is TRBJ1-1, the V gene TRBV28, with TRBD1 as a possible D gene (5 bases). The CDR3 length is 13 residues. Germline V gives CDR1 MDHEN, CDR2 SYDVKM. V lost 6 bases to trimming and J lost 1 base, with 9 bases between them. In DNA form, the CDR3 reads TGTGCCAGCAGACCAGGACAGAACACTGAAGCTTTCTTT. Its translation: CASRPGQNTEAFF.

At least ten counts were recorded for this clonotype. The genes are TRBV11-3 and TRBJ2-1; TRBD2 agrees at 9 bases. The CDR3 has 16 residues. J lost 5 bases, V lost 5 bases, and 10 bases had no gene match. CDR1 SGHNT and CDR2 YENEEA come from the germline V gene. The CDR3 nucleotides are TGTGCCAGCAGCCCGGAGGGTCTAGCGGGGCACAATGAGCAGTTCTTC. Translated: CASSPEGLAGHNEQFF.

This clonotype was counted only a few times. The chain carries TRBV14 and TRBJ2-3; 8 bases are shared with TRBD1. CDR3 length: 18 amino acids. With 2 bases clipped from V and 2 bases from J, the junction kept 12 bases outside the gene matches. Germline CDR1 SGHDN, CDR2 FVKESK. CDR3 in amino acids: CASSQFQVDRGNTDTQYF. CDR3 bases: TGTGCCAGCAGCCAATTTCAGGTCGACAGGGGAAACACAGATACGCAGTATTTT. Full variable domain (missing parts from reference TRBV14 and TRBJ2-3): EAGVTQFPSHSVIEKGQTVTLRCDPISGHDNLYWYRRVMGKEIKFLLHFVKESKQDESGMPNNRFLAERTGGTYSTLKVQPAELEDSGVYFCASSQFQVDRGNTDTQYFGPGTRLTVL.

The CDR3 loop is CASSEGLAEPHNEQFF. CDR3 in DNA: TGTGCCAGCAGCGAGGGACTAGCGGAACCCCACAATGAGCAGTTCTTC. The chain links TRBV9 to TRBJ2-1; 11 bases are a match to TRBD2. The CDR3 has 16 residues. V dropped 3 bases and J dropped 5; count of bases not matched to a gene: 7. Per germline, CDR1 SGDLS and CDR2 YYNGEE. Full variable domain (missing parts from reference TRBV9 and TRBJ2-1): DSGVTQTPKHLITATGQRVTLRCSPRSGDLSVYWYQQSLDQGLQFLIQYYNGEERAKGNILERFSAQQFPDLHSELNLSSLELGDSALYFCASSEGLAEPHNEQFFGPGTRLTVL.

The V and J genes are TRBV10-2 and TRBJ1-1; tentatively, D is TRBD1 (5 bases). Germline V gene lookup returns CDR1 WSHSY and CDR2 SAAADI. V was shortened by 0 bases and J by 5 bases, with 10 bases between the two germline ends. CDR3 length: 14 amino acids. DNA of the CDR3: TGCGCCAGCAGTGAGTCGGCAGGGCCAACTGAAGCTTTCTTT. This gives the protein CASSESAGPTEAFF.

This clonotype turned up a few times. The chain uses TRBV14 and TRBJ1-2; D possibly corresponds to TRBD1 (6 bases). This CDR3 is built from 13 residues. CDR1 and CDR2 from the germline V gene are SGHDN and FVKESK. V was pared by 2 bases and J by 3 bases, with 7 bases between. The CDR3 region has the DNA TGTGCCAGCAGCCAAAAGGGGGACTATGGCTACACCTTC. Translating gives CASSQKGDYGYTF.

The V call is TRBV27, the J call TRBJ2-7; D ambiguous. This CDR3 is 15 amino acids long. V lost 5 bases, J lost 0 bases, and 14 bases lay in between. Germline V gene lookup returns CDR1 MNHEY and CDR2 SMNVEV (reference sequence). CDR3 sequence reads: CASSANYLLSYEQYF. Written as DNA, the CDR3 is TGTGCCAGCAGTGCTAACTACCTTCTCTCCTACGAGCAGTACTTC.

V gene TRBV6-1 combines with J gene TRBJ1-1; D is unresolved. The CDR3 length is 12 residues. Germline lookup yields CDR1 MNHNS and CDR2 SASEGT. The V gene lost 4 bases and the J gene lost 7 bases, with 10 bases spanning the gap. In nucleotides, the CDR3 is TGTGCCAGCAGTGGTGGGAGGAGTGAAGCTTTCTTT. It encodes CASSGGRSEAFF.